This T cell receptor (beta chain) stems from a study of radiotherapy plus CTLA-4 blockade in lung cancer. As for the study in general: The study recorded objective responses in roughly a sixth of patients and disease control in 25% to 35%.

Germline V gene data show CDR1 as MGHRA and CDR2 as YSYEKL. The CDR3 covers 13 residues. With 0 bases removed from V and 10 bases from J, the gap between germline ends came to 10 bases. Assay used: immunoSEQ multiplex PCR; TCRdb lists only in-frame clones, some missing. The top ten clones hold around 0.85% of a sample with 71,000 or so clones, around nine tenths of them seen once. A word on this clone: Its antigen is not known.

Study results and limitations: Some TCR clones had been derived from tumors. These clones expanded in peripheral blood after radiotherapy plus ipilimumab. According to reports, early shifts in blood T cell clones, alongside interferon-beta, forecast response most accurately.

The source was peripheral blood, collected from a patient treated with radiotherapy plus ipilimumab. This TCR was recovered from a human donor with non-small cell lung cancer who had stable disease on radiotherapy plus ipilimumab. The chain uses TRBV4-1 and TRBJ2-1; weak D call: TRBD2 (5 bases). The CDR3 loop is CASSQERTGEQFF. The DNA of the CDR3 is TGCGCCAGCAGCCAAGAACGCACGGGGGAGCAGTTCTTC.